The 15 T cell receptor beta chains listed next were all sequenced from one sample in a study of T-cell memory formation after mild COVID-19. TCRdb redid the calling of the 5' RACE reads with MiXCR, one entry per CDR3 protein. The sample holds 65,000 to 95,000 distinct CDR3 sequences, 9.5% to 15% seen once. Sequencing was carried out using PBMCs or a T cell subset sorted from them (not recorded which). These receptors were taken from a man aged 18 to 30 who had mild COVID-19 (a few samples of this study predate the infection). Cell type and time point are not known.

The chain combines TRBV4-2 with TRBJ2-5, with a weak D call TRBD1 (5 bases). The CDR3 spans 14 residues. Trimming shortened V by 0 bases and J by 1 base, and 6 bases separated the two germline ends. Germline-derived CDR1 and CDR2 are LGHNA and YNFKEQ. The CDR3 DNA reads as TGTGCCAGCAGCCAAGAAGGGGTCCAAGAGACCCAGTACTTC. Its translation is CASSQEGVQETQYF.

V is TRBV27 and J is TRBJ2-1; D is possibly TRBD2 (5 bases). The CDR3 runs 14 residues. The V and J ends lost 6 bases and 10 bases respectively, with 19 bases between them. Germline CDR1 is MNHEY and CDR2 is SMNVEV (reference sequence). The CDR3 reads CASSPPVAGGEQFF. CDR3 bases: TGTGCCAGCAGCCCCCCTGTGGCGGGCGGAGAGCAGTTCTTC.

The V call is TRBV4-1, the J call TRBJ2-2; D ambiguous. This CDR3 is 14 amino acids long. V gave up 3 bases and J gave up 9 bases, with 14 bases separating them. Germline V lookup: CDR1 MGHRA, CDR2 YSYEKL. DNA of the CDR3: TGCGCCAGCAGCCAGGACCTCAGTGGATGGGAGCTGTTTTTT. Protein sequence: CASSQDLSGWELFF.

This chain links TRBV3-1 with TRBJ2-3, with D perhaps being TRBD1 or TRBD2 (5 bases each). V lost 0 bases and J lost 2, with 18 bases in between. CDR1 and CDR2 from the germline V gene are LGHDT and YNNKEL (reference sequence). The CDR3 totals 18 residues. The CDR3: CASSQDPRWGSVTDTQYF. CDR3 nucleotides: TGTGCCAGCAGCCAAGACCCCCGGTGGGGGTCGGTCACAGATACGCAGTATTTT.

The J gene is TRBJ2-2, the V gene TRBV7-6; D uncertain. Trimming left V 2 bases short and J 6 bases short, with 4 bases between. CDR1 SGHVS and CDR2 FNYEAQ come from the germline V gene. The CDR3 runs to 12 residues. The DNA for the CDR3 is TGTGCCAGCAGCTTACTGGCCGGGGAGCTGTTTTTT. It codes for CASSLLAGELFF.

This clonotype occurred a few times. This sequence joins TRBV12-3 or TRBV12-4 and TRBJ2-3; TRBD2 agrees at 8 bases. The V and J ends lost 4 bases and 2 bases, in that order; junction bases with no gene match: 2. The CDR3 covers 14 residues. The chain's CDR3 is CASSSGGPTDTQYF. DNA of the CDR3: TGTGCCAGCAGTTCGGGGGGGCCCACAGATACGCAGTATTTT.

The CDR3, as DNA: TGTGCCAGCAGCCAAAGGGAAGAGCAAGAGACCCAGTACTTC. Encoded protein: CASSQREEQETQYF. The chain has TRBV14 and TRBJ2-5; no definite D call. Between the trimmed V and J ends, which lost 2 bases and 2 bases, there was a span of 9 bases. Germline-derived CDR1 and CDR2 are SGHDN and FVKESK. The CDR3 contains 14 residues.

This clonotype has more than one count but fewer than ten. The chain employs TRBV27 and TRBJ2-1; 14 bases align to TRBD2. CDR1 and CDR2 (germline): MNHEY, SMNVEV (reference sequence). V trimming: 5 bases; J trimming: 4 bases; junction bases outside the gene matches: 4. This CDR3 has 16 amino acids. The CDR3 here is CASSPGTSGGYNEQFF. CDR3 DNA: TGTGCCAGCAGTCCGGGGACTAGCGGGGGTTACAATGAGCAGTTCTTC.

This clonotype appeared a few times. The V and J genes are TRBV7-6 and TRBJ2-3; D might be TRBD1 (5 bases). Germline CDR1 is SGHVS and CDR2 is FNYEAQ. The CDR3 has 15 residues. V lost 5 bases, J lost 6 bases, and 18 bases lay in between. CDR3 amino acids: CASSTAARSGDTQYF. CDR3 bases: TGTGCCAGCAGCACCGCGGCGCGCTCAGGGGATACGCAGTATTTT.

The chain employs TRBV7-6 and TRBJ1-6; no clear D gene. V was pared by 0 bases and J by 6 bases, with 12 bases between. There are 16 residues in the CDR3. The germline gives CDR1 SGHVS, CDR2 FNYEAQ. The CDR3 DNA reads TGTGCCAGCAGCTTAGCGGAAGGTAGCTTTAATTCACCCCTCCACTTT. Amino acids: CASSLAEGSFNSPLHF.

In its sample, this clonotype was seen a few times. This sequence joins TRBV5-1 and TRBJ2-5, with a tentative D call TRBD2 (6 bases). V dropped 0 bases and J dropped 2 bases, with 11 bases sitting between them. The V gene's germline CDR1 is SGHRS and CDR2 YFSETQ. The CDR3 sequence is 15 residues long. CDR3 loop: CASSLAFRGQETQYF. CDR3 bases: TGCGCCAGCAGCTTGGCCTTCCGGGGGCAAGAGACCCAGTACTTC.

The chain links TRBV7-8 to TRBJ2-1; D could derive from TRBD1 or TRBD2 (5 bases each). The V end was cut by 5 bases, the J end by 6 bases, with 20 bases between. CDR1 and CDR2 from the germline V gene are SGHVS and FQNEAQ. The CDR3 has 16 residues. This chain's CDR3 is CASSPREPLRVNEQFF. CDR3 nucleotide sequence: TGTGCCAGCAGCCCCAGGGAGCCCCTGAGAGTCAATGAGCAGTTCTTC.

The rearrangement joins TRBV9 to TRBJ1-5; 8 bases line up with TRBD1. The CDR3 is made up of 13 amino acids. Germline CDR1 SGDLS, CDR2 YYNGEE. V dropped 0 bases and J dropped 7; count of bases not matched to a gene: 0. The CDR3 coding sequence is TGTGCCAGCAGCGTAGCAGGGGGCCAGCCCCAGCATTTT. This translates into CASSVAGGQPQHF.

This clonotype occurred a few times. This chain joins TRBV5-1 and TRBJ1-2, with a weak D call TRBD1 (6 bases). V gave up 1 base and J gave up 3 bases, with 10 bases separating them. Germline CDR1 and CDR2: SGHRS and YFSETQ. CDR3 size: 14 residues. CDR3 sequence reads: CASSLTGYDYGYTF. The CDR3 DNA reads TGCGCCAGCAGCTTGACAGGGTATGACTATGGCTACACCTTC.

CDR3 residues: CASSPRTGMNTEAFF. CDR3 in DNA: TGTGCCAGCAGTCCTAGGACAGGGATGAACACTGAAGCTTTCTTT. The chain carries TRBV12-3 or TRBV12-4 and TRBJ1-1, with TRBD1 matching 8 bases. Trimming took 5 bases from V and 0 from J; bases not matched to a gene: 5. CDR3 length: 15 residues.